The sequence of this T cell receptor (beta chain) was determined in a study of blood T cell repertoires in COVID-19. Study at large: Acute and convalescent COVID-19 samples came from the United States, Italy and Spain.

Germline V CDR1 and CDR2: KGHDR, SFDVKD. CDR3 length equals 15 residues. V was pared by 2 bases and J by 2 bases, with 1 base of the junction left unmatched. This table comes from immunoSEQ multiplex PCR, and its TCRdb copy is limited to in-frame clones, with some not included. The table records fewer than 150,000 clones, approximately 90% of them present only once. Sequencing used peripheral blood. This chain links TRBV24-1 with TRBJ2-1; 8 bases match TRBD2. The sequence derives from a human donor in a cohort sampled during active COVID-19. The CDR3 DNA is TGTGCCACCAGTGATTCGGGGGGGCCCTACAATGAGCAGTTCTTC. Its translation is CATSDSGGPYNEQFF.